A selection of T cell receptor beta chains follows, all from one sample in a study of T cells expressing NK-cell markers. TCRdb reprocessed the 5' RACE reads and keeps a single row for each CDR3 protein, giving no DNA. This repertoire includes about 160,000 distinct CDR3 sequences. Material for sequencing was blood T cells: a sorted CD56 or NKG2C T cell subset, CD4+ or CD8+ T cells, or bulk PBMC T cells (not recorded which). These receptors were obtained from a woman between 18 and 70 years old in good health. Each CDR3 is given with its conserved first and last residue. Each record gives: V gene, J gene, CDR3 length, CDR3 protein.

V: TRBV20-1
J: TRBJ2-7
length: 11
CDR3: CSASNSYEQYF

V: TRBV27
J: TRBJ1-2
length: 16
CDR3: CASSTIQGAGDYGYTF

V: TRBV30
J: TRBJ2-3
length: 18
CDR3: CAWNSNRGLAGGRDTQYF

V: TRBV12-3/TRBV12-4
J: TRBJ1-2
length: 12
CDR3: CASRLPAGGYTF

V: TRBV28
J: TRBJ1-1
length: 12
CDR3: CASSRAITEAFF

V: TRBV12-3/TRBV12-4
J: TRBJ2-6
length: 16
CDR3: CASKPQFSSGANVLTF

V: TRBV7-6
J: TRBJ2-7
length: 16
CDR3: CASSLGDRASYYEQYF

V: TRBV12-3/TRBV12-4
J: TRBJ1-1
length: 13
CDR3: CASSSHQGEKAFF

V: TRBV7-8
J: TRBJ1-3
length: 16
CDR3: CASSPWTGAPGNTIYF

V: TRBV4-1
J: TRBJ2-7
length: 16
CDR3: CASSFDPGQGLSEQYF

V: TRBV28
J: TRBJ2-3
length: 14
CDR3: CASSEAGGADTQYF

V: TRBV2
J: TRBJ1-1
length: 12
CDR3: CASSFVNTEAFF

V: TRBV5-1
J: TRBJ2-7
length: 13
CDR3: CASSLGASGKQYF

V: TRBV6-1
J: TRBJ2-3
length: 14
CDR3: CASSAFRGTDTQYF

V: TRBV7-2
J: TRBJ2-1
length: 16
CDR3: CASSFVGTSASDEQFF

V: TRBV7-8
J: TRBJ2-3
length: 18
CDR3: CASSTTAPGTISTDTQYF

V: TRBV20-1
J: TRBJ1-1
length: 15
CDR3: CSAGIDSNAGTEAFF

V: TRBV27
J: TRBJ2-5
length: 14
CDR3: CASSLQGGWETQYF

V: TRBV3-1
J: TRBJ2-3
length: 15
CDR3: CASSQGTSGTDTQYF

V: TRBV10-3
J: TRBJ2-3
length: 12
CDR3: CAISSGTDTQYF

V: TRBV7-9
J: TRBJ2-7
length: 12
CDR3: CASSQRDREEYF

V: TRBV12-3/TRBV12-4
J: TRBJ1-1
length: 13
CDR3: CASSPRQGLEAFF

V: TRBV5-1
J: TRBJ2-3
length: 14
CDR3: CASRLEKNTDTQYF

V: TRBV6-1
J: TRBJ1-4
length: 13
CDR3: CASRAWRNEKLFF

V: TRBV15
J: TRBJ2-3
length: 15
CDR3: CATSREPGTTDTQYF

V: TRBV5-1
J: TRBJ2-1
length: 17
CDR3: CASSLPGLAGGSNEQFF